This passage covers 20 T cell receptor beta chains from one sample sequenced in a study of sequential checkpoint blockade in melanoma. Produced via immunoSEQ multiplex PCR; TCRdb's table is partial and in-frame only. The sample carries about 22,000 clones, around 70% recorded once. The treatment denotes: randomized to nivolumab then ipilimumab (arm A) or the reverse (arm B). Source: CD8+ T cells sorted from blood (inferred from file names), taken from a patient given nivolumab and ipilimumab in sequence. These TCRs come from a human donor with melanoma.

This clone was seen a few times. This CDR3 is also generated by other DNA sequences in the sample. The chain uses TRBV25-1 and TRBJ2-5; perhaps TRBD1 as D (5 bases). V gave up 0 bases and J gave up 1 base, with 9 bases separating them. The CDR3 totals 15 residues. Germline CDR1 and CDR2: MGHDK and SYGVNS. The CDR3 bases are TGTGCCAGCAGTGAATATCAGGGCCGCCAAGAGACCCAGTACTTC. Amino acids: CASSEYQGRQETQYF.

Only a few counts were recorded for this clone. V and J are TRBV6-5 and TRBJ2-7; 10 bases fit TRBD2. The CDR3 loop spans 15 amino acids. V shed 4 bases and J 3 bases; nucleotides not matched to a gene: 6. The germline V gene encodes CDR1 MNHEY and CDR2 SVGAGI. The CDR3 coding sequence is TGTGCCAGCAGTTCCACTAGCGGGGAAGGCTACGAGCAGTACTTC. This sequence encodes CASSSTSGEGYEQYF.

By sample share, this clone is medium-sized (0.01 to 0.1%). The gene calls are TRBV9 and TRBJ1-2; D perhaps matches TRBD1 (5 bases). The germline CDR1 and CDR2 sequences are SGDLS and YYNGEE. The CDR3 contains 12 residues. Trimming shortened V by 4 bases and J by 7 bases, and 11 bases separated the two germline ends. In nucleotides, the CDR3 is TGTGCCAGCAGCACGCAGGGTGGTGGCTACACCTTC. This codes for CASSTQGGGYTF.

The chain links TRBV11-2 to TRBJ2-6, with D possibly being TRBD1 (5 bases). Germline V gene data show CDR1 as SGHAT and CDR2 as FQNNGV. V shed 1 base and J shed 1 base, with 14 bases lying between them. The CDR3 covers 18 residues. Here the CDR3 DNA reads TGTGCCAGCAGCTTAGCTTCGGTCAGGGCATCTGGGGCCAACGTCCTGACTTTC. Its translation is CASSLASVRASGANVLTF.

CDR3 sequence (DNA): TGTGCCAGCGGGGGACAGGGAAATTCACCCCTCCACTTT. Its translation is CASGGQGNSPLHF. The rearrangement joins TRBV7-2 to TRBJ1-6; 9 bases fit TRBD1. This CDR3 comprises 13 residues. The ends lost 8 bases at V and 7 bases at J; junction bases unmatched: 3. The germline V gene has CDR1 SGHTA and CDR2 FQGNSA. The variable domain in full, with the rest retrieved from reference TRBV7-2 and TRBJ1-6, is GAGVSQSPSNKVTEKGKDVELRCDPISGHTALYWYRQSLGQGLEFLIYFQGNSAPDKSGLPSDRFSAERTGGSVSTLTIQRTQQEDSAVYLCASGGQGNSPLHFGNGTRLTVT.

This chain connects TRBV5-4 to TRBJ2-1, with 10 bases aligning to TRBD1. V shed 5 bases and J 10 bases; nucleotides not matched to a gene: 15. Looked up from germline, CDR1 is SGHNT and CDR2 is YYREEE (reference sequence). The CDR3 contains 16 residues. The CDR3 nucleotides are TGTGCCAGCAGTTACCCTCCGGGACAGGGGAAAGGCGAGCAGTTCTTC. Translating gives CASSYPPGQGKGEQFF.

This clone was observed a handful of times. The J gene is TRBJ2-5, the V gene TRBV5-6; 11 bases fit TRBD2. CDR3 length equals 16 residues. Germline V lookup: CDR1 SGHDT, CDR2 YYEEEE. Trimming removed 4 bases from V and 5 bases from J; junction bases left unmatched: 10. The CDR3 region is CASSRALAGGRETQYF. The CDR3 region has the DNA TGTGCCAGCAGCCGCGCTCTAGCGGGGGGCCGGGAGACCCAGTACTTC.

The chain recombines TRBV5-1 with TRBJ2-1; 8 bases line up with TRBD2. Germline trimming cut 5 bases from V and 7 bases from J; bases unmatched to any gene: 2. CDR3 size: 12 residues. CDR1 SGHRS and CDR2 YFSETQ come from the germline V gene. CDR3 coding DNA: TGCGCCAGCAGGGGACTAGAGAATGAGCAGTTCTTC. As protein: CASRGLENEQFF.

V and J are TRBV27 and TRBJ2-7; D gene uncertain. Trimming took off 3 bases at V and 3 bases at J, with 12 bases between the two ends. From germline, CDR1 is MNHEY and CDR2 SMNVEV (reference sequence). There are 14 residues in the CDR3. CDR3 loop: CASSFSSYGYEQYF. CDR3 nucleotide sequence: TGTGCCAGCAGTTTTTCCTCGTACGGCTACGAGCAGTACTTC.

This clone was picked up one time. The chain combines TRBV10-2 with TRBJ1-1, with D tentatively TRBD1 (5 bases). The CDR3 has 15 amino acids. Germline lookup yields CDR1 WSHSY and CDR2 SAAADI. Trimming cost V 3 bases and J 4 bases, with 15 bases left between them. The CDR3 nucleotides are TGCGCCAGCAGTGATTCGGGGGAGGGAGGCACTGAAGCTTTCTTT. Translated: CASSDSGEGGTEAFF.

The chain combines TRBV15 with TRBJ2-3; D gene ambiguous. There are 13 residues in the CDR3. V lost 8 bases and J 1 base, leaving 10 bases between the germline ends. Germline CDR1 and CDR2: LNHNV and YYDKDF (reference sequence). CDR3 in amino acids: CATSIRGTDTQYF. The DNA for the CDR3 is TGTGCCACCTCAATTCGGGGCACAGATACGCAGTATTTT.

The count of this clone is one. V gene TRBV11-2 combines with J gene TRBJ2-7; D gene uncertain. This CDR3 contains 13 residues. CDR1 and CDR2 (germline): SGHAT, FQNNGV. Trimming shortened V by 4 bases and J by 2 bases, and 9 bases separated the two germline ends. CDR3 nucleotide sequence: TGTGCCAGCAGCTCAGGCCAGCCCTACGAGCAGTACTTC. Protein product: CASSSGQPYEQYF. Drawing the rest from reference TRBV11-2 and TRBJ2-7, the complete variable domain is EAGVAQSPRYKIIEKRQSVAFWCNPISGHATLYWYQQILGQGPKLLIQFQNNGVVDDSQLPKDRFSAERLKGVDSTLKIQPAKLEDSAVYLCASSSGQPYEQYFGPGTRLTVT.

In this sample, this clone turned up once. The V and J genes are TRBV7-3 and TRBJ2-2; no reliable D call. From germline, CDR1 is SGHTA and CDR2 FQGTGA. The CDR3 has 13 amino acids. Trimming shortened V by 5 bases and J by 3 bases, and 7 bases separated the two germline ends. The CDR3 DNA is TGTGCCAGCAGCCCGAGTTACACCGGGGAGCTGTTTTTT. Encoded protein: CASSPSYTGELFF. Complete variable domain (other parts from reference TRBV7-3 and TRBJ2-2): GAGVSQTPSNKVTEKGKYVELRCDPISGHTALYWYRQSLGQGPEFLIYFQGTGAADDSGLPNDRFFAVRPEGSVSTLKIQRTERGDSAVYLCASSPSYTGELFFGEGSRLTVL.

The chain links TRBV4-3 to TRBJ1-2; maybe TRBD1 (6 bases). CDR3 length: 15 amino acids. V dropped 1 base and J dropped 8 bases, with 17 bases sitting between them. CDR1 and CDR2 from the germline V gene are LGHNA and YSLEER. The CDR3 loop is CASSQGIWGLEGYTF. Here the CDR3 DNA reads TGCGCCAGCAGCCAAGGTATCTGGGGGCTAGAAGGCTACACCTTC.

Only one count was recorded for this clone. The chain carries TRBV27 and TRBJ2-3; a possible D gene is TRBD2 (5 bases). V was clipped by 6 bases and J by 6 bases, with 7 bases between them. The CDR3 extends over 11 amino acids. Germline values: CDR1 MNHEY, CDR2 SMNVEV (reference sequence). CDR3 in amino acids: CASRRGDTQYF. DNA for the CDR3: TGTGCCAGCAGGAGAGGGGATACGCAGTATTTT.

In nucleotides, the CDR3 is TGTGCCAGCAGCTTAGAGCAGGGGCTGACAGATACGCAGTATTTT. This encodes CASSLEQGLTDTQYF. The chain employs TRBV11-2 and TRBJ2-3, with TRBD1 as a possible D gene (6 bases). The CDR3 covers 15 residues. Germline CDR1 is SGHAT and CDR2 is FQNNGV. V was cut by 0 bases and J by 3 bases, with 10 bases left in between.

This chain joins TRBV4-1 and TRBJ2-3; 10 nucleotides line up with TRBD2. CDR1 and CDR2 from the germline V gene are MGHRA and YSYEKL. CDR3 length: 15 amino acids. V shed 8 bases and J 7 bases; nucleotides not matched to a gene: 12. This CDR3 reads CASEPGSGGAYTQYF. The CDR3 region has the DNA TGCGCCAGCGAGCCGGGGAGCGGGGGGGCATATACGCAGTATTTT.

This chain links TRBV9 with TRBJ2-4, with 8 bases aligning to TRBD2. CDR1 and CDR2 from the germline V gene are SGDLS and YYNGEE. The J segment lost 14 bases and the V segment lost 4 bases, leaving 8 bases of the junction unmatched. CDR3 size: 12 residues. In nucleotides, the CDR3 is TGTGCCAGCAGCCCCCACGGGGGGGATGAGTACTTC. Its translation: CASSPHGGDEYF.

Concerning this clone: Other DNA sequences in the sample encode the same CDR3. Written as DNA, the CDR3 is TGTGCCAGCAGCCTATCGAACACTGAAGCTTTCTTT. This translates into CASSLSNTEAFF. The V call is TRBV5-4, the J call TRBJ1-1; unclear D gene. Trimming took 4 bases from V and 1 from J, leaving 5 bases between them. CDR1 and CDR2 (germline): SGHNT, YYREEE (reference sequence). CDR3 length equals 12 residues.

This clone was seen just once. CDR3 region: CASSPPIPGLVSGSYNEQFF. Written as DNA, the CDR3 is TGTGCCAGCTCACCACCGATACCGGGACTAGTTTCGGGCTCCTACAATGAGCAGTTCTTC. The chain joins TRBV18 to TRBJ2-1; 8 nucleotides agree with TRBD2. Germline V CDR1 and CDR2: KGHSH, LQKENI. The CDR3 runs 20 residues. Trimming at V came to 0 bases and at J to 0 bases, leaving 13 bases not matched to a gene.